These 24 T cell receptor beta chains were all obtained from the same sample, sequenced in a study of blood T cell repertoires in COVID-19. TCRdb's table, derived via immunoSEQ multiplex PCR, lists solely in-frame clones and lacks some. This sample has 110,000 or so clones, with 81% found just once. The sample consisted of peripheral blood. These TCRs come from a middle-aged man with acute or convalescent COVID-19.

This chain joins TRBV12-3 or TRBV12-4 and TRBJ2-1; TRBD2 aligns across 7 bases. The CDR3 runs to 13 residues. The trim removed 5 bases at V and 9 bases at J, leaving 7 bases unmatched. As DNA, the CDR3 is TGTGCCAGCAGTCCCCCGCTAGCGGTTGAGCAGTTCTTC. Protein sequence: CASSPPLAVEQFF.

This rearrangement joins TRBV6-1 to TRBJ1-1; tentatively, D is TRBD1 (5 bases). There are 14 residues in the CDR3. Trimming cost V 0 bases and J 8 bases, with 13 bases left between them. The germline gives CDR1 MNHNS, CDR2 SASEGT. The CDR3 coding sequence is TGTGCCAGCAGTGAAGCTAGCCAGCGGGGCGAAGCTTTCTTT. This gives the protein CASSEASQRGEAFF.

This clone was recorded at least ten times. The chain uses TRBV7-9 and TRBJ2-7, with D tentatively TRBD2 (6 bases). The length of the CDR3 is 14 residues. Trimming took 1 base from V and 3 from J, leaving 10 bases between them. Germline CDR1 SEHNR, CDR2 FQNEAQ (reference sequence). The CDR3 loop is CASSLGLVSYEQYF. CDR3 sequence (DNA): TGTGCCAGCAGCTTAGGACTAGTTAGCTACGAGCAGTACTTC.

The chain joins TRBV28 to TRBJ1-5, with TRBD1 matching 7 bases. The V gene end was trimmed by 4 bases and the J gene end by 4 bases; junction bases not matched to a gene: 10. The CDR3 is made up of 16 amino acids. Germline CDR1 and CDR2: MDHEN and SYDVKM. The CDR3 here is CASSSPDRAWNQPQHF. The CDR3 DNA follows: TGTGCCAGCAGTTCCCCCGACAGGGCGTGGAATCAGCCCCAGCATTTT.

DNA of the CDR3: TGTGCCAGCAGGGGACAGGGAAGCAATCAGCCCCAGCATTTT. It yields the protein CASRGQGSNQPQHF. The chain employs TRBV6-6 and TRBJ1-5, with 9 bases that match TRBD1. After removal of 6 bases from V and 1 base from J, the junction contained 1 base not matched to a gene. Germline values: CDR1 MNHNY, CDR2 SVGAGI (reference sequence). The length of the CDR3 is 14 residues.

This chain links TRBV27 with TRBJ2-7; a possible D gene is TRBD2 (6 bases). This CDR3 is built from 15 residues. Germline CDR1 MNHEY, CDR2 SMNVEV (reference sequence). V was clipped by 2 bases and J by 3 bases, with 14 bases between them. The CDR3 nucleotides read TGTGCCAGCAGTTTAACGGGGGACCCCCGCTACGAGCAGTACTTC. It is translated as CASSLTGDPRYEQYF.

This clone was seen a few times. The rearrangement joins TRBV3-1 (or the pseudogene TRBV3-2) to TRBJ1-1; no clear D gene. Trimming shortened V by 0 bases and J by 9 bases, and 8 bases separated the two germline ends. The length of the CDR3 is 12 residues. Germline V gene lookup returns CDR1 LGHDT and CDR2 YNNKEL (reference sequence). The CDR3 bases are TGTGCCAGCAGCCAAGAAGGAGTAAAAGCTTTCTTT. Translated, it gives CASSQEGVKAFF.

This chain uses TRBV20-1 with TRBJ2-7; weak D call: TRBD1 (7 bases). CDR1 is DFQATT, CDR2 SNEGSKA, per germline (reference sequence). Trimming pared 3 bases from V and 2 bases from J, leaving 14 bases between. The CDR3 consists of 14 residues. The CDR3 sequence is CSASAQGGTYEQYF. The CDR3 coding sequence is TGCAGTGCTAGTGCCCAGGGGGGAACCTACGAGCAGTACTTC.

The count of this clone is one. The chain is built from TRBV7-3 and TRBJ1-2; 10 bases agree with TRBD1. V trimming: 5 bases; J trimming: 8 bases; junction bases outside the gene matches: 11. The germline CDR1 and CDR2 sequences are SGHTA and FQGTGA. The CDR3 consists of 15 residues. The CDR3 bases are TGTGCCAGCAGCGCCGGGACAGGGGACCTCCGGGGCTACACCTTC. It encodes CASSAGTGDLRGYTF.

This rearrangement joins TRBV7-8 to TRBJ2-3; the D gene is possibly TRBD2 (5 bases). The germline V and J ends were trimmed by 5 bases and 2 bases, with 8 bases remaining between them. The CDR3 spans 13 residues. CDR1 and CDR2 from the germline V gene are SGHVS and FQNEAQ. The CDR3 loop reads CASSADSTDTQYF. The CDR3 bases are TGTGCCAGCAGCGCGGACTCCACAGATACGCAGTATTTT. Combining the CDR3 with reference TRBV7-8 and TRBJ2-3 gives the whole variable domain GAGVSQSPRYKVAKRGQDVALRCDPISGHVSLFWYQQALGQGPEFLTYFQNEAQLDKSGLPSDRFFAERPEGSVSTLKIQRTQQEDSAVYLCASSADSTDTQYFGPGTRLTVL.

This chain joins TRBV2 and TRBJ2-7, with 8 bases fitting TRBD2. Trimming cost V 3 bases and J 1 base; bases outside gene matches: 5. This CDR3 comprises 15 residues. The germline V gene has CDR1 SNHLY and CDR2 FYNNEI. CDR3 nucleotides: TGTGCCAGCAGTGAGGTCGGGGGGGTTTCCTACGAGCAGTACTTC. Encoded protein: CASSEVGGVSYEQYF.

Here the CDR3 reads CASSPARWGGDYGYTF. The CDR3 nucleotides are TGTGCCAGCAGTCCCGCCCGTTGGGGGGGCGACTATGGCTACACCTTC. The V call is TRBV28, the J call TRBJ1-2, with D possibly TRBD1 on 6 matching bases. The CDR3 spans 16 residues. The germline V gene has CDR1 MDHEN and CDR2 SYDVKM. The V end was cut by 5 bases, the J end by 3 bases, with 19 bases between.

The J gene is TRBJ2-3, the V gene TRBV7-8, with TRBD2 matching 8 bases. This CDR3 has 16 residues. V shed 3 bases and J 4 bases; nucleotides not matched to a gene: 9. Germline V gene data show CDR1 as SGHVS and CDR2 as FQNEAQ. The CDR3 nucleotides read TGTGCCAGCAGCTTGGAAGGTGGCGGGGGGCCAGATACGCAGTATTTT. Residues: CASSLEGGGGPDTQYF. The full variable domain, its missing parts supplied by reference TRBV7-8 and TRBJ2-3, is GAGVSQSPRYKVAKRGQDVALRCDPISGHVSLFWYQQALGQGPEFLTYFQNEAQLDKSGLPSDRFFAERPEGSVSTLKIQRTQQEDSAVYLCASSLEGGGGPDTQYFGPGTRLTVL.

The rearrangement links TRBV18 to TRBJ1-1; TRBD1 matches 7 bases. V gave up 5 bases and J gave up 5 bases; unmatched junction bases: 8. Germline CDR1 is KGHSH and CDR2 is LQKENI. The CDR3 consists of 14 residues. CDR3 in amino acids: CASSRDREWTEAFF. The CDR3 DNA follows: TGTGCCAGCTCAAGAGACAGGGAATGGACTGAAGCTTTCTTT.

J is TRBJ1-4 and V is TRBV25-1, with 8 positions matching TRBD1. Trimming removed 2 bases from V and 5 bases from J; junction bases left unmatched: 7. Germline CDR1 is MGHDK and CDR2 is SYGVNS. This CDR3 comprises 16 residues. For the CDR3, the DNA is TGTGCCAGCAGTGAACGAGGACAGGGTTACAATGAAAAACTGTTTTTT. It specifies CASSERGQGYNEKLFF.

The chain recombines TRBV6-4 with TRBJ1-2, with 7 bases identical to TRBD1. Germline CDR1 reads MRHNA; CDR2 reads SNTAGT. V was clipped by 5 bases and J by 5 bases; unmatched bases: 8. There are 14 residues in the CDR3. This CDR3 reads CASSNPGQPYGYTF. CDR3 sequence (DNA): TGTGCCAGCAGTAATCCGGGACAGCCATATGGCTACACCTTC.

The rearrangement joins TRBV3-1 (or the pseudogene TRBV3-2) to TRBJ2-5; maybe TRBD2 (5 bases). The CDR3 is 14 residues long. The germline V gene has CDR1 LGHDT and CDR2 YNNKEL (reference sequence). V gave up 3 bases and J gave up 4 bases, with 12 bases separating them. The DNA for the CDR3 is TGTGCCAGCAGCCACATGGAGGTCGTAGAGACCCAGTACTTC. Its translation: CASSHMEVVETQYF.

The rearrangement links TRBV3-1 (or the pseudogene TRBV3-2) to TRBJ1-6; the D gene is possibly TRBD1 (5 bases). Germline loops: CDR1 LGHDT, CDR2 YNNKEL (reference sequence). CDR3 length: 17 residues. Trimming shortened V by 5 bases and J by 0 bases, and 14 bases separated the two germline ends. Written as DNA, the CDR3 is TGTGCCAGCAGCGACGGGCCCCAGGGCTCCTATAATTCACCCCTCCACTTT. Its protein product is CASSDGPQGSYNSPLHF.

The rearrangement links TRBV5-1 to TRBJ2-4; D is undetermined. CDR1 and CDR2 from the germline V gene are SGHRS and YFSETQ. The CDR3 is made up of 13 amino acids. V was pared by 0 bases and J by 5 bases, with 6 bases between. CDR3 DNA: TGCGCCAGCAGCTTGGACTCTCAAAACATTCAGTACTTC. Translation: CASSLDSQNIQYF.

There are a few counts of this clone. This chain joins TRBV6-6 and TRBJ1-2; D gene ambiguous. The CDR3 is made up of 14 amino acids. Germline assignment: CDR1 MNHNY and CDR2 SVGAGI (reference sequence). V lost 3 bases and J lost 6, with 14 bases in between. In DNA form, the CDR3 reads TGTGCCAGCAGTTATGGAGATCGGCGTGATGGCTACACCTTC. It yields the protein CASSYGDRRDGYTF.

This clone has more than one count but fewer than ten. The chain employs TRBV9 and TRBJ2-4, with D perhaps TRBD1 (6 bases). The germline V and J ends were trimmed by 3 bases and 0 bases, with 13 bases remaining between them. Germline assignment: CDR1 SGDLS and CDR2 YYNGEE. The CDR3 has 16 amino acids. The CDR3 DNA follows: TGTGCCAGCAGCGCATCATCAGGGGTAGCCAAAAACATTCAGTACTTC. It yields the protein CASSASSGVAKNIQYF. Variable domain in full (rest from reference TRBV9 and TRBJ2-4): DSGVTQTPKHLITATGQRVTLRCSPRSGDLSVYWYQQSLDQGLQFLIQYYNGEERAKGNILERFSAQQFPDLHSELNLSSLELGDSALYFCASSASSGVAKNIQYFGAGTRLSVL.

This clone appeared a single time. The rearrangement uses TRBV12-3 or TRBV12-4 and TRBJ2-1, with D possibly TRBD1 on 5 matching bases. The CDR3 extends over 13 amino acids. The germline V and J ends were trimmed by 9 bases and 5 bases, with 14 bases remaining between them. The CDR3 DNA is TGTGCCAGTTCAAGGGGTTTCAACAATGAGCAGTTCTTC. Its protein is CASSRGFNNEQFF.

V gene TRBV2 combines with J gene TRBJ2-6; D unclear. CDR3 length: 17 residues. The V and J ends lost 0 bases and 0 bases respectively, with 9 bases between them. The V gene's germline CDR1 is SNHLY and CDR2 FYNNEI. CDR3 residues: CASSEALRVSGANVLTF. CDR3 nucleotides: TGTGCCAGCAGTGAAGCGCTTCGGGTCTCTGGGGCCAACGTCCTGACTTTC.

This rearrangement joins TRBV7-2 to TRBJ2-5; TRBD2 matches at 8 bases. Trimming at V came to 5 bases and at J to 5 bases, leaving 7 bases not matched to a gene. Germline values: CDR1 SGHTA, CDR2 FQGNSA. The CDR3 contains 14 residues. CDR3: CASSPGGGQETQYF. In DNA form, the CDR3 reads TGTGCCAGCAGCCCCGGGGGGGGGCAGGAGACCCAGTACTTC. Full variable domain (remainder filled in from reference TRBV7-2 and TRBJ2-5): GAGVSQSPSNKVTEKGKDVELRCDPISGHTALYWYRQSLGQGLEFLIYFQGNSAPDKSGLPSDRFSAERTGGSVSTLTIQRTQQEDSAVYLCASSPGGGQETQYFGPGTRLLVL.